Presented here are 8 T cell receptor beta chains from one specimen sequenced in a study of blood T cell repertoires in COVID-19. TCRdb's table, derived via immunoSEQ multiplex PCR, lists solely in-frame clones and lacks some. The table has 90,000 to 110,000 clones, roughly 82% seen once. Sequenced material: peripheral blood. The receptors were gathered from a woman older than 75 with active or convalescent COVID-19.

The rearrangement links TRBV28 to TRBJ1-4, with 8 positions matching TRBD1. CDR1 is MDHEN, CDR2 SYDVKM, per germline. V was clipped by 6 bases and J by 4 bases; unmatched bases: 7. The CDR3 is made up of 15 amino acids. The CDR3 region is CASRAGGVGNEKLFF. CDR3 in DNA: TGTGCCAGCAGGGCAGGGGGCGTTGGTAATGAAAAACTGTTTTTT.

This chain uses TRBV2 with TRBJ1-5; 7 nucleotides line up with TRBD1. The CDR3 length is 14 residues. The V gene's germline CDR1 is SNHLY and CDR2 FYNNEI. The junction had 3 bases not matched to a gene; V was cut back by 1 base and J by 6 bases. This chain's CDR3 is CASSEGQGVQPQHF. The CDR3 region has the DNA TGTGCCAGCAGTGAAGGCCAGGGGGTTCAGCCCCAGCATTTT.

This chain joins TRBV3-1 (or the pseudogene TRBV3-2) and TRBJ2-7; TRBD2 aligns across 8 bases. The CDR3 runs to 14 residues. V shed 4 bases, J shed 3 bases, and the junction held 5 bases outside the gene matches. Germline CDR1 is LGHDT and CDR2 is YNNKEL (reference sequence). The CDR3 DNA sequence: TGTGCCAGCAGCCCAACCGGGACTAGCTACGAGCAGTACTTC. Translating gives CASSPTGTSYEQYF.

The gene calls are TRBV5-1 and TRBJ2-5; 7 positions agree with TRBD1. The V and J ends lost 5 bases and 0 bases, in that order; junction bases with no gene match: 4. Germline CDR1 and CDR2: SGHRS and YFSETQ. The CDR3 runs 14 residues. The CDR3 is CASRTGSYQETQYF. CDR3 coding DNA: TGCGCCAGCAGGACAGGGTCGTACCAAGAGACCCAGTACTTC.

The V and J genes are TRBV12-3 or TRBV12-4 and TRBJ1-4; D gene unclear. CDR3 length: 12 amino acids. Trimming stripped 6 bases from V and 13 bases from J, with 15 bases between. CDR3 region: CASSYYTDGLFF. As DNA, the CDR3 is TGTGCCAGCAGCTACTACACCGATGGACTGTTTTTT.

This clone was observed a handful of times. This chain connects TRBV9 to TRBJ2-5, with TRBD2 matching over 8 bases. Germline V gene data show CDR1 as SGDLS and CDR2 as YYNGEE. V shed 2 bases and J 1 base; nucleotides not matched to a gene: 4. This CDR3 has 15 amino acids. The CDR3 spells CASSVGGRTQETQYF. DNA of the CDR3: TGTGCCAGCAGCGTGGGCGGGAGGACCCAAGAGACCCAGTACTTC.

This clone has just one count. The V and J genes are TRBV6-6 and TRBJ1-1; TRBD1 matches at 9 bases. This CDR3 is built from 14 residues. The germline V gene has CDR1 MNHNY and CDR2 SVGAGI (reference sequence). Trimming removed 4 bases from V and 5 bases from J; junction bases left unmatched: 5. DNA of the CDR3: TGTGCCAGCAGTTTTGGTGACAGGGGGACTGAAGCTTTCTTT. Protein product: CASSFGDRGTEAFF.

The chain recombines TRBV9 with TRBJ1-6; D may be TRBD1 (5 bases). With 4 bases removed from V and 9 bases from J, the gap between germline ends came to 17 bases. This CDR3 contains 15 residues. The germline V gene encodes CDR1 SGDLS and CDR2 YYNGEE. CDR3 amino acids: CASSPDMSSRSPLHF. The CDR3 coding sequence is TGTGCCAGCAGCCCGGACATGAGCAGTCGTTCACCCCTCCACTTT. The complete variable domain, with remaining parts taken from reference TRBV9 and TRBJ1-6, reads DSGVTQTPKHLITATGQRVTLRCSPRSGDLSVYWYQQSLDQGLQFLIQYYNGEERAKGNILERFSAQQFPDLHSELNLSSLELGDSALYFCASSPDMSSRSPLHFGNGTRLTVT.